A single sample is the source of the 3 T cell receptor beta chains below, sequenced in a study of blood T cells in healthy people across ages. The authors ran a second PCR of about 6 to 11 cycles using a sample-barcoded 5' primer and a J-beta primer mix. TCRdb ran MiXCR on the 5' RACE reads and lists one entry per CDR3 protein. The table records 1.8 million or so distinct CDR3 sequences, approximately 39% of them present only once. The sample comprised blood. The receptors stem from a human donor in good health.

The V and J genes are TRBV7-2 and TRBJ2-1; D remains ambiguous. Germline CDR1 reads SGHTA; CDR2 reads FQGNSA. The germline V and J ends were trimmed by 2 bases and 0 bases, with 8 bases remaining between them. This CDR3 region has 15 residues. In DNA, the CDR3 is TGTGCCAGCAGCTTACAGAGGAGCTCCTACAATGAGCAGTTCTTC. It codes for CASSLQRSSYNEQFF.

The table lists this clonotype with a few counts. This chain connects TRBV25-1 to TRBJ2-1, with D uncertain. Per the germline V gene, CDR1 is MGHDK and CDR2 is SYGVNS. V was shortened by 4 bases and J by 9 bases, with 7 bases between the two germline ends. The CDR3 loop spans 11 amino acids. The CDR3 DNA reads TGTGCCAGCAGTGGAATAGTTGAGCAGTTCTTC. Amino acid sequence: CASSGIVEQFF.

This clonotype has just a few counts. This chain connects TRBV7-2 to TRBJ2-5; 10 nucleotides line up with TRBD2. The end of the DNA is better explained by TRBJ2-1, so the J call may be wrong. Germline assignment: CDR1 SGHTA and CDR2 FQGNSA. CDR3 length equals 16 residues. DNA of the CDR3: TGTGCCAGCAGCGCCCGCCGGACTAGCGGCGGAGAGACCCAGTTCTTC. Translation: CASSARRTSGGETQFF.